This T cell receptor (beta chain) came from a study of post-analysis software for immune sequencing data. Study-level results: Patients showed TRBV5-6, TRBV5-1 and TRBV20-1 among five TRBV segments more frequent than in controls.

Carried by the TCR beta cDNA libraries were unique molecular identifiers. With roughly 0.85 to 11 million T cells as the source, some 500,000 cDNA molecules resulted. TCRdb passed the PCR reads through MiXCR, listing each CDR3 protein once. This sample has 750,000 to 950,000 distinct CDR3 sequences; roughly 50% occur once, and the top ten carry under 6%. Concerning this clonotype: Its antigen remains unidentified.

With 7 bases clipped from V and 13 bases from J, the junction kept 14 bases outside the gene matches. Looked up from germline, CDR1 is ENHRY and CDR2 is SYGVKD. This CDR3 spans 13 amino acids. This TCR derives from a girl aged 10 to 17 with multiple sclerosis. The specimen was blood. The J gene is TRBJ1-2, the V gene TRBV10-3, with 8 nucleotides matching TRBD1. For the CDR3, the DNA is TGTGCCATCACAGGACAGGGCCGCCGTGAGCGCACCTTC. Residues: CAITGQGRRERTF.